This paragraph reports one TCR beta chain. Original data processing: Reference gene primer amplification gave nucleated cell count estimates. Some clones are missing from TCRdb's copy, which holds only in-frame ones; the method was immunoSEQ multiplex PCR. V, J and clone size are those of that table, while D and trimming were read from the DNA. The sample yields around 190,000 clones, 83% seen once. V lost 5 bases and J lost 0; bases outside the gene matches: 11. Germline V gene lookup returns CDR1 LGHNA and CDR2 YSLEER. The length of the CDR3 is 19 residues. The sample belongs to a study of blood T cell repertoires in COVID-19. Study-level information: Samples came from the United States, Italy and Spain, spanning acute and convalescent COVID-19. Sources were T cells, B-cell-depleted T cells, or PBMCs; the material itself was cDNA or gDNA.

The TCR was taken from a human donor in a cohort sampled during active COVID-19. The sample consisted of peripheral blood. This chain uses TRBV4-3 with TRBJ1-4; 11 bases align to TRBD1. The CDR3, as DNA: TGCGCCAGCAGCAAAGGCCGCGGGGGACAGGGGGCAACTAATGAAAAACTGTTTTTT. This sequence encodes CASSKGRGGQGATNEKLFF.